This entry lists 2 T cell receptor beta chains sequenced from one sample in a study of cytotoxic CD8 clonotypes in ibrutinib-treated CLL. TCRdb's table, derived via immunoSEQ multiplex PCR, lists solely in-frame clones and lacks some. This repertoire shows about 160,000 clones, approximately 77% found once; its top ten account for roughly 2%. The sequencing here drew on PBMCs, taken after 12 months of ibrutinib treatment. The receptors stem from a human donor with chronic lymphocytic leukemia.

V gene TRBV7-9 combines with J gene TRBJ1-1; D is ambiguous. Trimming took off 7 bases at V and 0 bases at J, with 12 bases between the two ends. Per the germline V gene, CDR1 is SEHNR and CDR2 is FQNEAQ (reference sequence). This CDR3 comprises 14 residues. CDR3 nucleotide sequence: TGTGCCAGCACCAAGGGCAGATTGAACACTGAAGCTTTCTTT. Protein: CASTKGRLNTEAFF.

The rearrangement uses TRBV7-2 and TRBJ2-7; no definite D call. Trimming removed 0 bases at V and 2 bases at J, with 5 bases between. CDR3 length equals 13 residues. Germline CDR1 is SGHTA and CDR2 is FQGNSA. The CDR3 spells CASSLAFTYEQYF. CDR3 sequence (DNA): TGTGCCAGCAGCTTAGCTTTCACCTACGAGCAGTACTTC.